Each of the 9 T cell receptor beta chains below was sequenced from the same sample in a study of post-analysis software for immune sequencing data. Antigens for these TCRs are unknown. Study results and caveats: Five TRBV segments, including TRBV5-6, TRBV5-1 and TRBV20-1, were more frequent in patients than controls.

Presence of unique molecular identifiers characterized the TCR beta cDNA libraries. From the PCR reads, TCRdb called clonotypes with MiXCR, one entry per CDR3 protein. The data hold approximately 250,000 distinct CDR3 sequences, with just over 35% observed a single time. Sequenced: blood. These receptors all stem from a girl aged 5-17 years with multiple sclerosis.

This clonotype was found many times. The rearrangement links TRBV7-8 to TRBJ2-3; D is unresolved. The V end lost 2 bases, the J end lost 1 base, and 13 bases lay between the germline ends. CDR1 is SGHVS, CDR2 FQNEAQ, per germline. The CDR3 has 16 amino acids. In DNA, the CDR3 is TGTGCCAGCAGCTTAAATGGGGTTCTGGGCACAGATACGCAGTATTTT. Translated, it gives CASSLNGVLGTDTQYF.

The chain combines TRBV2 with TRBJ2-1; D is perhaps TRBD1 or TRBD2 (6 bases each). This CDR3 has 15 amino acids. V lost 7 bases, J lost 0 bases, and 13 bases lay in between. From germline, CDR1 is SNHLY and CDR2 FYNNEI. The CDR3 region is CASNGGLSSYNEQFF. DNA for the CDR3: TGTGCCAGCAACGGGGGCTTGAGCTCCTACAATGAGCAGTTCTTC.

Ten or more counts support this clonotype. The V and J genes are TRBV15 and TRBJ2-3, with 16 nucleotides matching TRBD2. The junction had 4 bases not matched to a gene; V was cut back by 5 bases and J by 5 bases. This CDR3 contains 16 residues. The V gene's germline CDR1 is LNHNV and CDR2 YYDKDF (reference sequence). CDR3 in DNA: TGTGCCACCAGCGGGGGACTAGCGGGAGGGGGAGATACGCAGTATTTT. This gives the protein CATSGGLAGGGDTQYF.

This clonotype was seen ten or more times. This chain connects TRBV20-1 to TRBJ2-3; TRBD1 or TRBD2 may be the D gene (7 bases each). The germline V gene has CDR1 DFQATT and CDR2 SNEGSKA (reference sequence). Between the trimmed V and J ends, which lost 6 bases and 5 bases, there was a span of 18 bases. This CDR3 has 14 residues. CDR3 coding DNA: TGCAGTGCCCCGGGGGAGGGGGCAAAAGATACGCAGTATTTT. Its protein is CSAPGEGAKDTQYF.

The chain combines TRBV24-1 with TRBJ2-1, with TRBD1 identical over 9 bases. Germline CDR1 KGHDR, CDR2 SFDVKD. V lost 2 bases, J lost 2 bases, and 21 bases stayed unmatched. The CDR3 spans 22 residues. The CDR3 reads CATSDSSLVGTGRDRAYNEQFF. The CDR3 region has the DNA TGTGCCACCAGTGATTCGTCCTTGGTAGGGACAGGGCGTGACCGTGCCTACAATGAGCAGTTCTTC.

In regard to this clonotype: This could be a read error, since a much larger clone is one nucleotide away. The chain uses TRBV5-1 and TRBJ2-3, with 9 bases matching TRBD1. This CDR3 contains 15 residues. CDR1 is SGHRS, CDR2 YFSETQ, per germline. J lost 2 bases, V lost 8 bases, and 9 bases had no gene match. The CDR3 region is CASLRGTGITDTQYF. The CDR3 nucleotides are TGCGCCAGTCTCCGCGGGACAGGGATCACAGATACGCAGTATTTT.

Regarding this clonotype: Since a much larger clone is just one base distant, this may be a read error. This rearrangement joins TRBV4-1 to TRBJ1-6; D is unclear. Germline values: CDR1 MGHRA, CDR2 YSYEKL. CDR3 length equals 16 residues. V was pared by 8 bases and J by 0 bases, with 14 bases between. As DNA, the CDR3 is TGCGCCAGCGGTCCCCTCGGGAGCTCCTATAATTCACCCCTCCACTTT. Residues: CASGPLGSSYNSPLHF.

The chain has TRBV7-3 and TRBJ2-7; 8 positions match TRBD2. After removal of 1 base from V and 3 bases from J, the junction contained 5 bases not matched to a gene. There are 15 residues in the CDR3. The germline CDR1 and CDR2 sequences are SGHTA and FQGTGA. This chain's CDR3 is CASSLMAGGLYEQYF. CDR3 DNA sequence: TGTGCCAGCAGCTTAATGGCGGGGGGTCTCTACGAGCAGTACTTC.

CDR3 DNA sequence: TGTGCCACCAGCAGAGAACTGACGGCCGGGGAGCTGTTTTTT. This encodes CATSRELTAGELFF. This chain joins TRBV15 and TRBJ2-2; D unclear. CDR3 length equals 14 residues. CDR1 LNHNV and CDR2 YYDKDF come from the germline V gene (reference sequence). Trimming removed 0 bases from V and 6 bases from J, with 8 bases in between.